A single sample is the source of the 16 T cell receptor beta chains below, sequenced in a study of metastatic and nonmetastatic thyroid tumors. Using MiXCR, TCRdb reanalyzed the PCR reads. The profile shows some 16,000 clones, approximately 14% of them singletons. Before thyroid surgery, none of the patients had received any treatment. Sequenced sample: blood. The source of these receptors is a female donor with papillary thyroid cancer or a benign thyroid nodule (not recorded which). Some clones in this sample may be carry-over from other donors' samples.

This clone was recorded at least ten times. Written as DNA, the CDR3 is TGCGCCAGCACTCAAAGCGGGAATTCACCCCTCCACTTT. Protein sequence: CASTQSGNSPLHF. The rearrangement uses TRBV5-1 and TRBJ1-6, with D unresolved. In germline, CDR1 is SGHRS, CDR2 YFSETQ. The CDR3 totals 13 residues. V lost 6 bases and J 7 bases, leaving 11 bases between the germline ends.

This clone was observed a handful of times. A junction end diverges from the germline sequence, so it may reflect a read error. The chain employs TRBV6-6 and TRBJ1-3; D not certain. Germline CDR1 is MNHNY and CDR2 is SVGAGI (reference sequence). The CDR3 sequence is 16 residues long. The CDR3 nucleotides are TGTGTCAGCAGTTACTCGAGGACCGGGTCCGGAAACACCATATATTTT. This encodes CVSSYSRTGSGNTIYF.

This clone was seen at least ten times. CDR3 in DNA: TGTGCCAGCAGAGTGAAGGGGGCCGGAAACACCATATATTTT. Translation: CASRVKGAGNTIYF. V is TRBV5-4 and J is TRBJ1-3; 7 nucleotides agree with TRBD1. The V segment lost 5 bases and the J segment 4 bases; nucleotides outside the gene matches: 6. The CDR3 consists of 14 residues. Germline V gene lookup returns CDR1 SGHNT and CDR2 YYREEE (reference sequence).

This clone has a count of ten or more. V usage is TRBV20-1 and J usage is TRBJ2-1; TRBD2 aligns across 9 bases. The CDR3 covers 14 residues. Germline CDR1 and CDR2: DFQATT and SNEGSKA (reference sequence). V was clipped by 5 bases and J by 8 bases; unmatched bases: 10. CDR3 residues: CSASLPGLAHEQFF. The CDR3, as DNA: TGCAGTGCTTCCCTCCCGGGACTAGCCCATGAGCAGTTCTTC.

This clone has ten or more counts. The V call is TRBV5-1, the J call TRBJ1-1; D may be TRBD1 (6 bases). V shed 4 bases and J shed 7 bases, with 11 bases lying between them. CDR1 SGHRS and CDR2 YFSETQ come from the germline V gene. This CDR3 has 12 residues. The CDR3 DNA follows: TGCGCCAGCAGCCCGGGACAAAATGAAGCTTTCTTT. Protein sequence: CASSPGQNEAFF.

This clone was counted ten times or more. The CDR3 spells CASSLTVNTEAFF. Here the CDR3 DNA reads TGTGCCAGCAGCCTCACAGTGAACACTGAAGCTTTCTTT. The chain combines TRBV11-2 with TRBJ1-1; D is uncertain. V lost 5 bases to trimming and J lost 0 bases, with 7 bases between them. The CDR3 covers 13 residues. Germline lookup yields CDR1 SGHAT and CDR2 FQNNGV.

This clone has a count of ten or more. The chain is built from TRBV5-1 and TRBJ1-1; unclear D gene. V lost 3 bases, J lost 0 bases, and 12 bases lay in between. Germline V lookup: CDR1 SGHRS, CDR2 YFSETQ. The CDR3 spans 15 residues. CDR3 coding DNA: TGCGCCAGCAGCTCCCCTGACGGCCTGAACACTGAAGCTTTCTTT. Protein sequence: CASSSPDGLNTEAFF.

By its share, this clone is medium-sized. This chain joins TRBV28 and TRBJ1-2; a possible D gene is TRBD1 (5 bases). Per the germline V gene, CDR1 is MDHEN and CDR2 is SYDVKM. The CDR3 runs 12 residues. V was pared by 3 bases and J by 3 bases, with 5 bases between. CDR3 residues: CASSLGDYGYTF. The CDR3 nucleotides read TGTGCCAGCAGTTTGGGGGACTATGGCTACACCTTC.

The rearrangement joins TRBV6-2 or TRBV6-3 to TRBJ1-6; D is uncertain. The ends were cut back, 4 bases at V and 7 bases at J, with 14 bases in the middle. The CDR3 runs to 15 residues. Germline lookup yields CDR1 MNHEY and CDR2 SVGEGT. The CDR3 DNA sequence: TGTGCCAGCAGTTTCATGGACGGGGAGAATTCACCCCTCCACTTT. This gives the protein CASSFMDGENSPLHF.

This clone has just a few counts. The CDR3 sequence: CASSFGPDQETQYF. In DNA, the CDR3 is TGCGCCAGCAGCTTCGGTCCAGACCAAGAGACCCAGTACTTC. The chain carries TRBV5-1 and TRBJ2-5, with D unclear. V lost 2 bases and J lost 0, with 8 bases in between. Germline CDR1 and CDR2: SGHRS and YFSETQ. The CDR3 spans 14 residues.

This clone has at least ten counts. One junction end does not reproduce the germline sequence, and a read error may be involved. The CDR3 DNA reads TGTGTCAGCCGGCGGGGGACTCCCACTGAAGCTTTCTTT. Translated, it gives CVSRRGTPTEAFF. The chain is built from TRBV6-1 and TRBJ1-1; TRBD1 might be the D (5 bases). CDR3 size: 13 residues. Germline-derived CDR1 and CDR2 are MNHNS and SASEGT.

This clone appeared many times. The chain has TRBV3-1 and TRBJ1-4; perhaps TRBD1 as D (6 bases). The CDR3 covers 15 residues. V was shortened by 0 bases and J by 7 bases, with 12 bases between the two germline ends. Germline-derived CDR1 and CDR2 are LGHDT and YNNKEL (reference sequence). CDR3 DNA sequence: TGTGCCAGCAGCCAAGAAAGGGGGAGGGCTGAAAAACTGTTTTTT. Its translation: CASSQERGRAEKLFF.

The rearrangement joins TRBV11-2 to TRBJ1-6; D is unresolved. CDR1 and CDR2 from the germline V gene are SGHAT and FQNNGV. V was clipped by 3 bases and J by 6 bases, with 6 bases between them. The CDR3 is 13 residues long. The CDR3 DNA reads TGTGCCAGCAGCTTCGCGGGTAATTCACCCCTCCACTTT. It codes for CASSFAGNSPLHF.

This clone occurred a few times. This chain connects TRBV12-3 or TRBV12-4 to TRBJ2-1; the D is unclear. V lost 1 base and J 4 bases, leaving 5 bases between the germline ends. The CDR3 runs 13 residues. DNA for the CDR3: TGTGCCAGCAGTTTAGTCAGTTACAATGAGCAGTTCTTC. It translates to CASSLVSYNEQFF.

In the case of this clone: A much larger clone is a single base away; this may be a read error. Other DNA sequences of this sample code for an identical CDR3. J is TRBJ2-2 and V is TRBV10-3; 7 positions agree with TRBD2. The CDR3 loop spans 15 amino acids. In germline, CDR1 is ENHRY, CDR2 SYGVKD. The DNA for the CDR3 is TGTGCCATCAGTGGGGGGGGGGGAAACACCGGGGAGTTGTTTTTT. As protein: CAISGGGGNTGELFF.

This clone has a count of ten or more. V gene TRBV2 combines with J gene TRBJ1-2, with D possibly matching TRBD1 (5 bases). The CDR3 runs to 13 residues. CDR1 SNHLY and CDR2 FYNNEI come from the germline V gene. Trimming took 7 bases from V and 4 from J, leaving 13 bases between them. The CDR3 DNA follows: TGTGCCAGCAACCTCCAGGGTCTCTATGGCTACACCTTC. As protein: CASNLQGLYGYTF.